Listed below are T cell receptor beta chains from one sample, sequenced in a study of long-term antiretroviral therapy in people with HIV. The repertoire was sequenced with immunoSEQ multiplex PCR; TCRdb's copy has only in-frame clones and lacks some. The table shows approximately 30,000 clones, with about 85% occurring only once. Material: unsorted PBMCs, obtained 3 years after starting antiretroviral therapy. The receptors derive from a man in his forties or fifties with HIV. Each CDR3 is given with its conserved first and last residue. D genes are given only for firm matches. Clone size is given for some rows only: seen once, a few or many times, or a class if the clone is expanded.

d_gene	abundance	j_gene	v_gene	CDR3nt	CDR3aa
-	-	TRBJ1-2	TRBV6-5	TGTGCCAGCAGTTTGACAGCTAGCTATGGCTACACCTTC	CASSLTASYGYTF
TRBD1	-	TRBJ1-2	TRBV19	TGTGCCAGTAGTGCGGGACAGGCGTTAGAATATGGCTACACCTTC	CASSAGQALEYGYTF
TRBD2	once	TRBJ2-3	TRBV19	TGTGCCAGTAGTGCTAGCGGGAACACAGATACGCAGTATTTT	CASSASGNTDTQYF
TRBD2	-	TRBJ2-2	TRBV5-1	TGCGCCAGCACCCAGCGGGATCCGAACACCGGGGAGCTGTTTTTT	CASTQRDPNTGELFF
TRBD2	once	TRBJ2-3	TRBV29-1	TGCAGCGTTGATGTGGGCGGGACTAGACAGTATTTT	CSVDVGGTRQYF
TRBD2	once	TRBJ2-1	TRBV7-9	TGTGCCAGCAGCCCTAGCGGGAGCCGGGAGGACAATGAGCAGTTCTTC	CASSPSGSREDNEQFF
-	-	TRBJ2-3	TRBV12-5	TGTGCTAGTGGTGACCCCGGAGGACCCAAAGCCCGAAACACAGATACGCAGTATTTT	CASGDPGGPKARNTDTQYF
-	-	TRBJ2-1	TRBV7-9	TGTGCCAGCAGCCAAGAGCTCCTCGGGACCCCGGGCAAGTTCTTC	CASSQELLGTPGKFF
-	-	TRBJ2-1	TRBV4-1	TGCGCCAGCAGCCCCGAAAGGGAGAGAGTCCGGCAGTTCTTC	CASSPERERVRQFF
TRBD2	-	TRBJ2-1	TRBV29-1	TGCAGCGTTGAACTTACTAGCGGGGATGAGCAGTTCTTC	CSVELTSGDEQFF
-	few	TRBJ1-5	TRBV12-5	TGTGCTAGTGGTTTGGGAACAGAGCCCCAGCATTTT	CASGLGTEPQHF
-	-	TRBJ1-1	TRBV27	TGTGCCAGCAGTTTACGGGGGAGGGGCGGGTGGAACACTGAAGCTTTCTTT	CASSLRGRGGWNTEAFF
-	few	TRBJ1-2	TRBV5-1	TGCGCCAGCAGCTTGGAGGCCCACTTAGGGGTGGGTGGCTACACCTTC	CASSLEAHLGVGGYTF
-	-	TRBJ2-5	TRBV11-2	TGTGCCAGCAGCTTAGTGGGGGGCCAAGAGACCCAGTACTTC	CASSLVGGQETQYF
-	once	TRBJ1-3	TRBV6-6	TGTGCCAGCAGTCCTTACAGGTCCTCTGGAAACACCATATATTTT	CASSPYRSSGNTIYF
TRBD1	-	TRBJ1-4	TRBV25-1	TGTGCCAGCAGTGACACCCGCGACAGGGGCTCGAATCATGAAAAACTGTTTTTT	CASSDTRDRGSNHEKLFF
-	-	TRBJ2-3	TRBV6-5	TGTGCCAGCAGCCCACCGCAGTTTGGGGCAGATACGCAGTATTTT	CASSPPQFGADTQYF
TRBD2	-	TRBJ2-5	TRBV11-2	TGTGCCAGCAGGGGACTAGCGGAAGAGACCCAGTACTTC	CASRGLAEETQYF
-	-	TRBJ2-3	TRBV27	TGTGCCAGCAGTTCCCGGGGGCCATATACGCAGTATTTT	CASSSRGPYTQYF
-	once	TRBJ2-3	TRBV5-4	TGTGCCAGCAGCTTGGGGGGGGGCACAGATACGCAGTATTTT	CASSLGGGTDTQYF
-	-	TRBJ2-3	TRBV9	TGTGCCAGCAGCGTAGGTGGCAGCGACACAGATACGCAGTATTTT	CASSVGGSDTDTQYF
TRBD1	-	TRBJ2-1	TRBV13	TGTGCCAGCAGTTTCTCGCCGACAGGGCGCCCATACAATGAGCAGTTCTTC	CASSFSPTGRPYNEQFF
-	-	TRBJ2-1	TRBV2	TGTGCCAGCCCGCGGCTAGTGGCGTACGGTGAGCAGTTCTTC	CASPRLVAYGEQFF
-	-	TRBJ1-1	TRBV15	TGTGCCACCAGCTCCGCGGGGGGGATGAACACTGAAGCTTTCTTT	CATSSAGGMNTEAFF
-	-	TRBJ1-1	TRBV2	TGTGCCAGCAGGGCGCGGGGGTTTCCTGAAGCTTTCTTT	CASRARGFPEAFF
-	-	TRBJ2-3	TRBV7-6	TGTGCCAGCAGCTTACCCAAAAGGGGGGAGAGCACAGATACGCAGTATTTT	CASSLPKRGESTDTQYF
TRBD1	-	TRBJ1-6	TRBV11-2	TGTGCCAGCAGCTTAACGAGCTCAGGGGGGAGCTCCTATAATTCACCCCTCCACTTT	CASSLTSSGGSSYNSPLHF
-	-	TRBJ2-7	TRBV5-1	TGCGCCAGCAGCTTGGCGGGGGCTTACGACGAGCAGTACTTC	CASSLAGAYDEQYF
TRBD2	-	TRBJ2-1	TRBV7-2	TGTGCCAGCAGCTTAGGACCCGGGGGGGCTGAGCAGTTCTTC	CASSLGPGGAEQFF
-	-	TRBJ2-3	TRBV7-8	TGTGCCAGCAGCTTAGCGTTTTGGCAGGGTAACTCATCGTCGGATACGCAGTATTTT	CASSLAFWQGNSSSDTQYF
-	-	TRBJ1-1	TRBV11-2	TGTGCCAGCAGCAGTAAATGGGAGGCCACTGAAGCTTTCTTT	CASSSKWEATEAFF
TRBD1	-	TRBJ2-2	TRBV7-6	TGTGCCAGCAGCTCCCAGAGTCAAACGACAGGGTCCACCGGGGAGCTGTTTTTT	CASSSQSQTTGSTGELFF
-	once	TRBJ2-5	TRBV10-2	TGCGCCAGCAGTGAGTCGGTTTCAGGACTGGGGGGTCGAGAGACCCAGTACTTC	CASSESVSGLGGRETQYF
-	-	TRBJ2-3	TRBV11-2	TGTGCCAGCAGCTCCCGGGGCGGAAGGGCAGATACGCAGTATTTT	CASSSRGGRADTQYF
TRBD2	-	TRBJ2-1	TRBV6-1	TGTGCCACCACGACTAGCGGGCTCTCCTACAATGAGCAGTTCTTC	CATTTSGLSYNEQFF
TRBD1	-	TRBJ2-7	TRBV5-6	TGTGCCAGCAGCTTCTACGGGACAGGGTTCTACGAGCAGTACTTC	CASSFYGTGFYEQYF